This T cell receptor beta chain was sequenced for a study of regulatory T cells in long-lasting Graves disease. Broader study findings: Lower TCR diversity characterized persistent Graves' patients relative to newly diagnosed patients. Shared public clonotypes totalled 2,741 in persistent patients, compared with around 880 in new patients.

Losses at the gene ends were 5 bases for V and 4 bases for J; bases not matched to a gene: 5. The CDR3 runs 15 residues. This clonotype was recorded a few times. Its specificity is unknown. Noted time point: persistent/refractory GD, antithyroid drugs over 5 years with positive TRAb. With RNA extracted from PBMCs as input, the TCR library was made. The TCR beta library used iRepertoire HTBI primers with Arm-PCR amplification of CDR3. Each CDR3 protein gets one entry after TCRdb re-called the multiplex PCR reads with MiXCR. The data contain approximately 690,000 distinct CDR3 sequences, 30% of them singletons.

The chain is built from TRBV12-3 or TRBV12-4 and TRBJ2-2, with 9 bases lining up with TRBD1. The specimen comprised peripheral blood mononuclear cells (PBMCs), sampled when the disease was refractory, from a patient treated with antithyroid drugs. This clonotype was obtained from a female donor with Graves disease. The chain's CDR3 is CASSNRDRVTGELFF. In DNA, the CDR3 is TGTGCCAGCAGTAACCGGGACAGGGTCACCGGGGAGCTGTTTTTT.